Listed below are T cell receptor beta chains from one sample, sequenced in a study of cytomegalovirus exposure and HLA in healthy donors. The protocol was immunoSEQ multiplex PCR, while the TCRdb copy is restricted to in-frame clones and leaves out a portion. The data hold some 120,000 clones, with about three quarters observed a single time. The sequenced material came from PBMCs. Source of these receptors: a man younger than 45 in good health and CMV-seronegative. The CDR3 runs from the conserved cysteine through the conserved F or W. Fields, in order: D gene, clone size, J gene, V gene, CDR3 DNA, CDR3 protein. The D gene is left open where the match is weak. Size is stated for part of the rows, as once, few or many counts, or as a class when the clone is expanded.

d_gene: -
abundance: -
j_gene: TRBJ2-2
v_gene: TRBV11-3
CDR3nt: TGTGCCAGCAGCTGGCGACAGTATCCCCCTGGGGAGCTGTTTTTT
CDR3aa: CASSWRQYPPGELFF

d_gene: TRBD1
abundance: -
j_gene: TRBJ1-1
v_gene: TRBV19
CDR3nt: TGTGCCAGTAACCGACAGGGCGGGCAGTCTGAAGCTTTCTTT
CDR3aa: CASNRQGGQSEAFF

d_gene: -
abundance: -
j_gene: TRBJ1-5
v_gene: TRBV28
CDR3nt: TGTGCCAGCAGTCCTCATCAGTCAGGCCCCAATCAGCCCCAGCATTTT
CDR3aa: CASSPHQSGPNQPQHF

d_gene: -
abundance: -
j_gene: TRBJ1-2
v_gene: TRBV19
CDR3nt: TGTGCCAGTAGTATAGTCCCGAAGGACTCATCTAACTATGGCTACACCTTC
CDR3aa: CASSIVPKDSSNYGYTF

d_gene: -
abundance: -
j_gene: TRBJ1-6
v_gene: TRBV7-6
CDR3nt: TGTGCCAGCAGCCCCAATCCGAGGGCCATTAGCTCCTATAATTCACCCCTCCACTTT
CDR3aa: CASSPNPRAISSYNSPLHF

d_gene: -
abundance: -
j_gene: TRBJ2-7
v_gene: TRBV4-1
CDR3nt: TGCGCCAGCAGCCAAGATCGTACCTACGAGCAGTACTTC
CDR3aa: CASSQDRTYEQYF

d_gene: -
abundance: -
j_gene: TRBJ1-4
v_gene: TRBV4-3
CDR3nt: TGCGCCAGCAGCCAGGAAGGGGCGGGGAGTGAAAAACTGTTTTTT
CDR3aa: CASSQEGAGSEKLFF

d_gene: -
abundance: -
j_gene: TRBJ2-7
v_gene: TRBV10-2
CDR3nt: TGCGCCAGTGGAGAGGTACGCGGACTCTACGAGCAGTACTTC
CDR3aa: CASGEVRGLYEQYF

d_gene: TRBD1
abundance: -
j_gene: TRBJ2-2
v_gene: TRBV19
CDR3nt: TGTGCCAGTAGTACGAGGGGGCAACGCACCGGGGAGCTGTTTTTT
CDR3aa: CASSTRGQRTGELFF

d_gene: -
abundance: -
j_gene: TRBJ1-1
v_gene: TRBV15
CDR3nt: TGTGCCACCAGCAGCGGCAGGCTGAACACTGAAGCTTTCTTT
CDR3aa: CATSSGRLNTEAFF

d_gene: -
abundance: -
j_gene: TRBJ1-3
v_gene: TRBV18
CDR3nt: TGTGCCAGCTCACCGACAGACTCTGGAAACACCATATATTTT
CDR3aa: CASSPTDSGNTIYF

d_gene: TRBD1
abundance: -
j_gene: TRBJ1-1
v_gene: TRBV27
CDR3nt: TGTGCCAGCAGTTTAAACAGGGGGCTCACTGAAGCTTTCTTT
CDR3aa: CASSLNRGLTEAFF

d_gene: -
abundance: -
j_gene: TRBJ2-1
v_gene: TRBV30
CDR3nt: TGTGCCTGGAGTACTACCGGGATTTACAATGAGCAGTTCTTC
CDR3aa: CAWSTTGIYNEQFF

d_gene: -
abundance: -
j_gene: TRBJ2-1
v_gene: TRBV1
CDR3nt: TGCACCAGCAGCCATCCGGGAGGGCCGAAATACGATGAGCAGTTCTTC
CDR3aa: CTSSHPGGPKYDEQFF

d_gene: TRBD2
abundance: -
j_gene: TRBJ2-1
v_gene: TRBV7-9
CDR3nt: TGTGCCAGCAGACTGCTATGGGCGGGGGACCAGTTCTTC
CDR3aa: CASRLLWAGDQFF

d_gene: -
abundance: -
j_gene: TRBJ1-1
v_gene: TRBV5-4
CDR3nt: TGTGCCAGCAGCTTATCGACAGATCACACTGAAGCTTTCTTT
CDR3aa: CASSLSTDHTEAFF

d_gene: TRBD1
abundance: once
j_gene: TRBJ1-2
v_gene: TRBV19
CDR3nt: TGTGCCAGTAGGACCTTGGGGCAGGGGGCTTACGGCTACACCTTC
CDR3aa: CASRTLGQGAYGYTF

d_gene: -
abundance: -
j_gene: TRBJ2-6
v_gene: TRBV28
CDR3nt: TGTGCCACTATAGCGGTCTCTGGGGCCAACGTCCTGACTTTC
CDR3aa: CATIAVSGANVLTF

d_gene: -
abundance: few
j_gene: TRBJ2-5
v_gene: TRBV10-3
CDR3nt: TGTGCCATCAGGGCCGGCGGGGAGACCCAGTACTTC
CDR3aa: CAIRAGGETQYF

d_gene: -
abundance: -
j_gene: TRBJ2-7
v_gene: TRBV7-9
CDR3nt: TGTGCCAGCAGCCGAGGTGGGACACTGGGCAACGAGCAGTACTTC
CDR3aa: CASSRGGTLGNEQYF

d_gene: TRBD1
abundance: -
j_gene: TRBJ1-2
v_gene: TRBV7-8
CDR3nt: TGTGCCAGCAGCTCAGGACAGGGAAGGAACTATGGCTACACCTTC
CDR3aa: CASSSGQGRNYGYTF

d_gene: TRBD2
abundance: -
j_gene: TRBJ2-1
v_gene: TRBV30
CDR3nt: TGTGCCTCAACTAGCGCTGGTGAATACAATGAACAGTTCTTC
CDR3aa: CASTSAGEYNEQFF

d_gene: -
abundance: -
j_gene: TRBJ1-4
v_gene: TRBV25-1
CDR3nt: TGTGCCAGCAGTGAAACCGGTGGGGGGAATGAAAAACTGTTTTTT
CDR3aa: CASSETGGGNEKLFF

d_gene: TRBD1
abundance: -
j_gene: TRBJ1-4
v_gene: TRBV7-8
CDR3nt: TGTGCCAGCAGCCGACGGGACAGTTTAAATGAAAAACTGTTTTTT
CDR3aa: CASSRRDSLNEKLFF

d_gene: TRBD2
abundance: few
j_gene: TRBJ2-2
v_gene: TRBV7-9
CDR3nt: TGTGCCAGCAGCTTGAACTTAGCGGGGGCCGGGGAGCTGTTTTTT
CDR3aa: CASSLNLAGAGELFF

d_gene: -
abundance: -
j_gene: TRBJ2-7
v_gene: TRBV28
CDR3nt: TGTGCCAGCAGTTTAACAGGGACAAAGACCTACGAGCAGTACTTC
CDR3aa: CASSLTGTKTYEQYF

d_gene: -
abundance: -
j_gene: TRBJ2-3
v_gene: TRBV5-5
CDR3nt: TGTGCCAGCAGCCTGACAGATACGCAGTATTTT
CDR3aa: CASSLTDTQYF

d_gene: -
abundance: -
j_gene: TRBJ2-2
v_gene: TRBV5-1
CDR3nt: TGCGCCAGCAGCTTCTACGGGGGTTCCACCGGGGAGCTGTTTTTT
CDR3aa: CASSFYGGSTGELFF

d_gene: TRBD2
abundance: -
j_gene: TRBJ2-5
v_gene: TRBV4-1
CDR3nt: TGCGCCAGCAGCCAGGGCTCTAGCGGGAGTAACGTAGAGACCCAGTACTTC
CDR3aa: CASSQGSSGSNVETQYF

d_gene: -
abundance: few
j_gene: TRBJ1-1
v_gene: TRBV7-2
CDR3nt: TGTGCCAGCAGTCGACAGAGGAACACTGAAGCTTTCTTT
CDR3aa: CASSRQRNTEAFF

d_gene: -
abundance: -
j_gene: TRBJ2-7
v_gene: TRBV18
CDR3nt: TGTGCCAGCTCACAGGGACGGGGACACTCCTACGAGCAGTACTTC
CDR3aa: CASSQGRGHSYEQYF